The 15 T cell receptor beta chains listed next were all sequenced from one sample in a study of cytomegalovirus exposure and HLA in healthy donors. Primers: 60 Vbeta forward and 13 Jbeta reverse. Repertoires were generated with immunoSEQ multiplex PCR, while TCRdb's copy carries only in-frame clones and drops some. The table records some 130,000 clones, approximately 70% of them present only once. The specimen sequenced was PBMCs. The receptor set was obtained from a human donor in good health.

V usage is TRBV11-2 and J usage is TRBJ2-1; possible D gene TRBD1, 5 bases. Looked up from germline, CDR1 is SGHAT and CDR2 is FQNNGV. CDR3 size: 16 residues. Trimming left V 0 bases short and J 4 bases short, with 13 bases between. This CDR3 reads CASSLDHGAPYNEQFF. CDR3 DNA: TGTGCCAGCAGCTTAGATCATGGGGCCCCGTACAATGAGCAGTTCTTC.

The chain's CDR3 is CASSPGQVEQFF. The CDR3 region has the DNA TGCGCCAGCAGCCCAGGACAAGTTGAGCAGTTCTTC. V is TRBV5-1 and J is TRBJ2-1; D perhaps matches TRBD1 (5 bases). V gave up 4 bases and J gave up 9 bases, with 11 bases separating them. Germline V lookup: CDR1 SGHRS, CDR2 YFSETQ. The CDR3 has 12 amino acids.

The CDR3 region has the DNA TGTGCCAGCAGTTACCTATACAGGGGGCCTAAAAACATTCAGTACTTC. It yields the protein CASSYLYRGPKNIQYF. The chain combines TRBV6-5 with TRBJ2-4; 9 nucleotides agree with TRBD1. V shed 2 bases and J 4 bases; nucleotides not matched to a gene: 6. Germline lookup yields CDR1 MNHEY and CDR2 SVGAGI. The CDR3 runs 16 residues.

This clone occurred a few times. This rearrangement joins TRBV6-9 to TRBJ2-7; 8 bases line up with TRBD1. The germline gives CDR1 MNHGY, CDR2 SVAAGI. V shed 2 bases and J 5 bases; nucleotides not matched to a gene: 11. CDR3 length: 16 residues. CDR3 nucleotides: TGTGCCAGCAGTTATGCCGGACAGGGCCTATTCCACGAGCAGTACTTC. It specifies CASSYAGQGLFHEQYF.

CDR3 DNA: TGTGCCAGCCGCGGGTGGAGCTCCTACAATGAGCAGTTCTTC. As protein: CASRGWSSYNEQFF. V and J are TRBV2 and TRBJ2-1; D is perhaps TRBD2 (5 bases). Deletions cut 8 bases from V and 0 bases from J, with 11 bases between. The CDR3 spans 14 residues. Looked up from germline, CDR1 is SNHLY and CDR2 is FYNNEI.

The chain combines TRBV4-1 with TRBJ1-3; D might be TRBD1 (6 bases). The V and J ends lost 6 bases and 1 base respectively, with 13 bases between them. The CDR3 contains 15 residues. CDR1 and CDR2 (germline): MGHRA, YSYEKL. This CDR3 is CASRGQGRSGNTIYF. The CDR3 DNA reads TGCGCCAGCAGAGGCCAGGGGAGATCTGGAAACACCATATATTTT.

The CDR3 here is CASSQTGLATGLGQGNEQFF. Here the CDR3 DNA reads TGTGCCAGCTCGCAGACCGGACTTGCTACAGGGCTCGGGCAAGGGAATGAGCAGTTCTTC. This chain links TRBV18 with TRBJ2-1, with D possibly being TRBD1 (6 bases). Trimming left V 6 bases short and J 7 bases short, with 34 bases between. There are 20 residues in the CDR3. The germline V gene encodes CDR1 KGHSH and CDR2 LQKENI.

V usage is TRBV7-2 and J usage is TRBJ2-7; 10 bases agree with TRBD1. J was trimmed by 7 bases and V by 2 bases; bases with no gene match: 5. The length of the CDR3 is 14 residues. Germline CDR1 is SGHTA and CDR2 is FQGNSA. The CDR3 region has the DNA TGTGCCAGCAGCTTACTGGGACAGGGGAGGGAGCAGTACTTC. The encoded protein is CASSLLGQGREQYF.

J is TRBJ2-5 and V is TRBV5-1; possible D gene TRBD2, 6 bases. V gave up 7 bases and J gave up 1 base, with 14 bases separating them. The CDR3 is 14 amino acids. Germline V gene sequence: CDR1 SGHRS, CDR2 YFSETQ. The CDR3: CASGSELAQETQYF. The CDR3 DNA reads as TGCGCCAGCGGTAGTGAACTAGCCCAAGAGACCCAGTACTTC.

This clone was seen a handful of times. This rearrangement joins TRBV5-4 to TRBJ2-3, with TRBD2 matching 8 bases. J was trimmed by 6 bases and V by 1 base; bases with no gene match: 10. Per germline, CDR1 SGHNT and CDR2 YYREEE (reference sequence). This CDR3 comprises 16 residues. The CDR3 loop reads CASSLFSGTQTDTQYF. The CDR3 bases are TGTGCCAGCAGCTTGTTTAGCGGGACTCAAACGGATACGCAGTATTTT.

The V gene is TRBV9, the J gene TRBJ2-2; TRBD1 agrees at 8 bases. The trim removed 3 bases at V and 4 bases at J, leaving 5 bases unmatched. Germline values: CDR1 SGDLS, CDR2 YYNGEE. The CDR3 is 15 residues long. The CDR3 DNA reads TGTGCCAGCAGCGCCCGACAGGGGACCACCGGGGAGCTGTTTTTT. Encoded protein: CASSARQGTTGELFF. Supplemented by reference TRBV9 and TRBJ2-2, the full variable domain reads DSGVTQTPKHLITATGQRVTLRCSPRSGDLSVYWYQQSLDQGLQFLIQYYNGEERAKGNILERFSAQQFPDLHSELNLSSLELGDSALYFCASSARQGTTGELFFGEGSRLTVL.

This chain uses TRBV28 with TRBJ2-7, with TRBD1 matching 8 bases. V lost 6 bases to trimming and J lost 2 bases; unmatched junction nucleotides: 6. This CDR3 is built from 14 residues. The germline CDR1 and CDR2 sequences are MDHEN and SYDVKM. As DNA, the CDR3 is TGTGCCAGCAGGGTCACAGGGGGACCCTACGAGCAGTACTTC. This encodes CASRVTGGPYEQYF.

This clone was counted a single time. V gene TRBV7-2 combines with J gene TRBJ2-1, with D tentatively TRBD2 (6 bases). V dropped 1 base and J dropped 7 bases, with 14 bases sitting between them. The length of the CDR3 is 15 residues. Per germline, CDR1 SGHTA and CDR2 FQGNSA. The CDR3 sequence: CASSLEGTSRNEQFF. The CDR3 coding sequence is TGTGCCAGCAGCTTAGAGGGGACTTCCCGAAATGAGCAGTTCTTC.

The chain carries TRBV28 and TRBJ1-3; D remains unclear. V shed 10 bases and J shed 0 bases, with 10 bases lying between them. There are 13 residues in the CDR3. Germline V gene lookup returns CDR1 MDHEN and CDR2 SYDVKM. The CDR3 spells CAIQHYSGNTIYF. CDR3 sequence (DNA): TGTGCCATCCAACACTACTCTGGAAACACCATATATTTT.

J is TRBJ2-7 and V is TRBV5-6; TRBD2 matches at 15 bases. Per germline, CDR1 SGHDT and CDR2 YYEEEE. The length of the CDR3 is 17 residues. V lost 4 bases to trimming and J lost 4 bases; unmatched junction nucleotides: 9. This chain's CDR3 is CASSPTGTSGRFYEQYF. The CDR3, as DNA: TGTGCCAGCAGCCCTACCGGGACTAGCGGGAGGTTTTACGAGCAGTACTTC.